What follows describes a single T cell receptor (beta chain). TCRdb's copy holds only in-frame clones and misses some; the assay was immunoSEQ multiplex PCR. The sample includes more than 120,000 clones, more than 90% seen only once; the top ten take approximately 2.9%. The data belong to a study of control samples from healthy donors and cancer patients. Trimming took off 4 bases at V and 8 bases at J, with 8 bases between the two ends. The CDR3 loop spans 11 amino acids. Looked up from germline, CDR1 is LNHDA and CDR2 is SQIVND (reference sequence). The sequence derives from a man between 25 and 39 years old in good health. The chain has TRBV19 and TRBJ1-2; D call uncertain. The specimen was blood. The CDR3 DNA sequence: TGTGCCAGTAGTACCGGTTTCGGCTACACCTTC. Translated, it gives CASSTGFGYTF.